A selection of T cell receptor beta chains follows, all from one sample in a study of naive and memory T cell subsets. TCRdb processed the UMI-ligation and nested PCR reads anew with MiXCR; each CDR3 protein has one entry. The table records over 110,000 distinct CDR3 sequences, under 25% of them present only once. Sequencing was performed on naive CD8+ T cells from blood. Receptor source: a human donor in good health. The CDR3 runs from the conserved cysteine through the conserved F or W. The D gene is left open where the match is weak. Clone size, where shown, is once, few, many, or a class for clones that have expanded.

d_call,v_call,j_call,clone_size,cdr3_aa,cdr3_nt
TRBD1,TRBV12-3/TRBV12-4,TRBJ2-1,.,CASSSLGGRTGIYNEQFF,TGTGCCAGCAGTTCTCTAGGGGGCCGGACAGGGATCTACAATGAGCAGTTCTTC
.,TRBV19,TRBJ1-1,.,CASMTDTEAFF,TGTGCCAGCATGACGGACACTGAAGCTTTCTTT
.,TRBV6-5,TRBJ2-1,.,CASNRGISSYNEQFF,TGTGCCAGCAATAGGGGTATAAGCTCCTACAATGAGCAGTTCTTC
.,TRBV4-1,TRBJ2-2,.,CASSQDGGGGELFF,TGCGCCAGCAGCCAAGATGGAGGTGGCGGGGAGCTGTTTTTT
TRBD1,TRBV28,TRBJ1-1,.,CASSPLQGANTEAFF,TGTGCCAGCAGTCCCCTCCAGGGGGCGAACACTGAAGCTTTCTTT
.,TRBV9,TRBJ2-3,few,CASTPATASTDTQYF,TGTGCCAGCACGCCGGCGACAGCTAGCACAGATACGCAGTATTTT
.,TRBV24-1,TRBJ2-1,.,CATSDLGGEQFF,TGTGCCACCAGTGATTTGGGCGGTGAGCAGTTCTTC
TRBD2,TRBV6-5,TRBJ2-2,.,CASSEIAGTSGNTGELFF,TGTGCCAGCAGTGAAATTGCCGGGACTAGCGGCAACACCGGGGAGCTGTTTTTT
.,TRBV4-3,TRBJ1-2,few,CASSQFGGVYGYTF,TGCGCCAGCAGCCAATTCGGGGGAGTCTATGGCTACACCTTC
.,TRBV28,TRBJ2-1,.,CASNRYNEQFF,TGTGCCAGCAACCGCTACAATGAGCAGTTCTTC
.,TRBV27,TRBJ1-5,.,CASSLGGVRQPQHF,TGTGCCAGCAGCCTCGGGGGTGTAAGGCAGCCCCAGCATTTT
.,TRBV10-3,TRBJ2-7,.,CAISEIGTSYEQYF,TGTGCCATCAGTGAGATAGGGACGAGCTACGAGCAGTACTTC
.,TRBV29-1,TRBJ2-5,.,CSVVRETQYF,TGCAGCGTTGTCCGCGAGACCCAGTACTTC
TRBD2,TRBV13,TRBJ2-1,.,CASSGLAGPSSYNEQFF,TGTGCCAGCAGCGGACTAGCGGGACCGAGCTCCTACAATGAGCAGTTCTTC
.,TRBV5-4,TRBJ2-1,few,CASSLAAGEVLGEQFF,TGTGCCAGCAGCTTGGCCGCTGGGGAGGTCTTGGGTGAGCAGTTCTTC
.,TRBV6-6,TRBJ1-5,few,CASRLNRDNNQPQHF,TGTGCCAGCAGATTGAACCGGGACAATAATCAGCCCCAGCATTTT
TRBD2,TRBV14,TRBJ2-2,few,CASSHDGLAANTGELFF,TGTGCCAGCAGCCATGACGGACTAGCGGCGAACACCGGGGAGCTGTTTTTT
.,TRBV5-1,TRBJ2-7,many,CASSPGYEQYF,TGTGCCAGCAGCCCTGGATACGAGCAGTACTTC
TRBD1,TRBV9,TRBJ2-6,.,CASSDPGQEASGANVLTF,TGTGCCAGCAGCGACCCTGGACAGGAGGCGTCTGGGGCCAACGTCCTGACTTTC
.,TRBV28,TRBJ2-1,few,CASSPDRPYNEQFF,TGTGCCAGCAGTCCGGACCGGCCCTACAATGAGCAGTTCTTC
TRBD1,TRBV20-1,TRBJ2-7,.,CSAQANRGHAYEQYF,TGCAGTGCTCAAGCCAACAGGGGTCACGCCTACGAGCAGTACTTC
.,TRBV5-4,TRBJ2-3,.,CASSLWVLDTQYF,TGTGCCAGCAGCTTGTGGGTGTTAGATACGCAGTATTTT
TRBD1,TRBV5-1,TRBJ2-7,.,CASKFRQGAYEQYF,TGCGCCAGCAAGTTTAGGCAGGGGGCCTACGAGCAGTACTTC
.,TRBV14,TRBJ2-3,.,CASSQGGVLPDTQYF,TGTGCCAGCAGCCAAGGTGGTGTGTTACCGGATACGCAGTATTTT
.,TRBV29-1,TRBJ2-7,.,CSVEGLVGDYEQYF,TGCAGCGTTGAAGGGCTAGTGGGGGACTACGAGCAGTACTTC
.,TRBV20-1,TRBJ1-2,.,CSAREGPDTNYGYTF,TGCAGTGCTAGGGAGGGGCCCGATACTAACTATGGCTACACCTTC
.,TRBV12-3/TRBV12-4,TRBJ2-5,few,CASSERRRRETQYF,TGTGCCAGCAGCGAGCGGCGGCGTCGGGAGACCCAGTACTTC
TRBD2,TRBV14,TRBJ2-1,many,CASSQVPSGSGDEQFF,TGTGCCAGCAGCCAAGTTCCTAGCGGGAGCGGCGATGAGCAGTTCTTC
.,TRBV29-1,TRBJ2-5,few,CSVVDRSETQYF,TGCAGCGTTGTTGACAGGTCAGAGACCCAGTACTTC
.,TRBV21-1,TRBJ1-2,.,CASSNTENYGYTF,TGTGCCAGCAGCAACACAGAAAACTATGGCTACACCTTC
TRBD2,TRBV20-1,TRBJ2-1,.,CSATAPLAGEDNEQFF,TGCAGTGCTACCGCTCCACTAGCGGGGGAAGACAATGAGCAGTTCTTC